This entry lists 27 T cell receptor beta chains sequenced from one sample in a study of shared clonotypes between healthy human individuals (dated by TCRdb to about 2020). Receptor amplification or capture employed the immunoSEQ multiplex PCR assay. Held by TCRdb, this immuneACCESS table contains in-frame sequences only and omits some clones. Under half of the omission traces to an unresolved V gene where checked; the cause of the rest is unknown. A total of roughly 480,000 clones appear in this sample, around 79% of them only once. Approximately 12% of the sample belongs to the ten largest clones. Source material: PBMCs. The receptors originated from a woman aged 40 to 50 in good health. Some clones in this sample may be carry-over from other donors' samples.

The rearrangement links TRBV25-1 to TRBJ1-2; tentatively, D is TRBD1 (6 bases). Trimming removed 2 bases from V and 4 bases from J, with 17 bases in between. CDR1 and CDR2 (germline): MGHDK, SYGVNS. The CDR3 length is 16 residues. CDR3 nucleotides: TGTGCCAGCAGTGAAACCATGGCCGGGACAACCTATGGCTACACCTTC. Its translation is CASSETMAGTTYGYTF.

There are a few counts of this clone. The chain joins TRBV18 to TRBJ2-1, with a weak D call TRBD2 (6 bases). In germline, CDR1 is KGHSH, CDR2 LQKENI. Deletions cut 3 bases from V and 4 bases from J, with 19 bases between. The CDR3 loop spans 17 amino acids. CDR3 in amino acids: CASSPSPGSGVYNEQFF. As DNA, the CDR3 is TGTGCCAGCTCACCCTCCCCGGGTAGCGGAGTGTACAATGAGCAGTTCTTC.

Here the CDR3 reads CASSLGASGHEEQFF. The DNA for the CDR3 is TGTGCCAGCAGTTTAGGTGCTAGCGGCCATGAGGAGCAGTTCTTC. The genes are TRBV28 and TRBJ2-1; 7 nucleotides agree with TRBD2. The V segment lost 2 bases and the J segment 10 bases; nucleotides outside the gene matches: 11. The CDR3 is made up of 15 amino acids. The germline CDR1 and CDR2 sequences are MDHEN and SYDVKM.

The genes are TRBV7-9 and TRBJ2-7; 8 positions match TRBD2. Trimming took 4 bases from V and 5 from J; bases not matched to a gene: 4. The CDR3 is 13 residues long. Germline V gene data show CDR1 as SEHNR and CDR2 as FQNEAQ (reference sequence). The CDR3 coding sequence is TGTGCCAGCAGCTGGACTAGCTTGCACGAGCAGTACTTC. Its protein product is CASSWTSLHEQYF.

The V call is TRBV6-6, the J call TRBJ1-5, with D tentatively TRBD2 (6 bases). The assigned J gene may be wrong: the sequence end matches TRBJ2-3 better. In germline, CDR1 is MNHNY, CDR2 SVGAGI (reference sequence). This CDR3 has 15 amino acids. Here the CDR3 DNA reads TGTGCCAGCAGTTACTCGTTTGGAGGGAATCAGCCCCAGTATTTT. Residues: CASSYSFGGNQPQYF.

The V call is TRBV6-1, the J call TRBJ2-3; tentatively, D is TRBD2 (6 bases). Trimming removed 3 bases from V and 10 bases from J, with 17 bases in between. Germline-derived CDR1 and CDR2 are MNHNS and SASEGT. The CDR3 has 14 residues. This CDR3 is CASSDALGVAAQYF. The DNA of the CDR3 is TGTGCCAGCAGTGACGCCCTTGGAGTAGCGGCGCAGTATTTT.

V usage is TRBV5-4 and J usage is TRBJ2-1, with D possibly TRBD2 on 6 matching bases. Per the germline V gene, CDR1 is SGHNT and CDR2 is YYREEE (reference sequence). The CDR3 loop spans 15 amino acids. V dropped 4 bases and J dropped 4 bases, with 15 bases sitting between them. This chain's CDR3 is CASSRVGTLYNEQFF. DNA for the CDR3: TGTGCCAGCAGCCGGGTGGGGACTCTGTACAATGAGCAGTTCTTC.

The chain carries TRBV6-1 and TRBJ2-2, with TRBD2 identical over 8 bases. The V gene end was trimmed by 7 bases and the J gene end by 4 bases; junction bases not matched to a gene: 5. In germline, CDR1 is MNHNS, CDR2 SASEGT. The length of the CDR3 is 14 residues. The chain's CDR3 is CASIVAGFTGELFF. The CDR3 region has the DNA TGTGCCAGCATTGTAGCGGGATTCACCGGGGAGCTGTTTTTT.

The chain's CDR3 is CAWSVSSGGYEQYF. As DNA, the CDR3 is TGTGCCTGGAGTGTATCATCGGGAGGCTACGAGCAGTACTTC. The rearrangement links TRBV30 to TRBJ2-7, with 7 bases that match TRBD2. The germline V gene encodes CDR1 GTSNPN and CDR2 SVGIG (reference sequence). The trim removed 0 bases at V and 3 bases at J, leaving 5 bases unmatched. The CDR3 loop spans 14 amino acids.

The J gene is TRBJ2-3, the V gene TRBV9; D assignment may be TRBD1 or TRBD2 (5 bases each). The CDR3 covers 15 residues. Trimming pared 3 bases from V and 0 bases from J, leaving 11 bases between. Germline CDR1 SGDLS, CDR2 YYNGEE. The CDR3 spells CASSAHRTSTDTQYF. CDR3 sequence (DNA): TGTGCCAGCAGCGCCCACAGGACTAGCACAGATACGCAGTATTTT.

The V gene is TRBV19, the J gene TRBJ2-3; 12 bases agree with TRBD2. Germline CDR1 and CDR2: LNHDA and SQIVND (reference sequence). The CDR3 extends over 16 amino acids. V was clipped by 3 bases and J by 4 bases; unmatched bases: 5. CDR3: CASSIELAGGSDTQYF. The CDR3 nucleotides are TGTGCCAGTAGTATCGAGCTAGCGGGAGGGTCAGATACGCAGTATTTT.

The CDR3 sequence is CAWSLHTWETQYF. Here the CDR3 DNA reads TGTGCCTGGAGTCTCCACACTTGGGAGACCCAGTACTTC. The chain has TRBV30 and TRBJ2-5; no definite D call. The CDR3 has 13 residues. Trimming stripped 2 bases from V and 5 bases from J, with 12 bases between. Germline V gene lookup returns CDR1 GTSNPN and CDR2 SVGIG (reference sequence). The full variable domain, with the rest looked up from reference TRBV30 and TRBJ2-5, is SQTIHQWPATLVQPVGSPLSLECTVEGTSNPNLYWYRQAAGRGLQLLFYSVGIGQISSEVPQNLSASRPQDRQFILSSKKLLLSDSGFYLCAWSLHTWETQYFGPGTRLLVL.

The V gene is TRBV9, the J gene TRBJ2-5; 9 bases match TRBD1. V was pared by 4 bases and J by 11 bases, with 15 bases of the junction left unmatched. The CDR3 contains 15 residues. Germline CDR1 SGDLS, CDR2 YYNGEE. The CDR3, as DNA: TGTGCCAGCAGCACGGGACAGGGTGTCCCGAGGGAGCAGTACTTC. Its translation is CASSTGQGVPREQYF.

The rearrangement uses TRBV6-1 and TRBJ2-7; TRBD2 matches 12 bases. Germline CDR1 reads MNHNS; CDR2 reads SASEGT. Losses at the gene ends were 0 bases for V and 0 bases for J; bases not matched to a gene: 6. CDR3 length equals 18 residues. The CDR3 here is CASSEASGLAGISYEQYF. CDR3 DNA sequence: TGTGCCAGCAGTGAAGCTTCGGGACTAGCGGGCATCTCCTACGAGCAGTACTTC.

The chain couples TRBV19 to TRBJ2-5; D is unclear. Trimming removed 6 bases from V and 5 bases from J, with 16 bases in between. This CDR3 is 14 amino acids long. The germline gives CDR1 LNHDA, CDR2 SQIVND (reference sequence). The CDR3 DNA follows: TGTGCCAGTAGCCCCCGTCGAGGCGCGGAGACCCAGTACTTC. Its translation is CASSPRRGAETQYF.

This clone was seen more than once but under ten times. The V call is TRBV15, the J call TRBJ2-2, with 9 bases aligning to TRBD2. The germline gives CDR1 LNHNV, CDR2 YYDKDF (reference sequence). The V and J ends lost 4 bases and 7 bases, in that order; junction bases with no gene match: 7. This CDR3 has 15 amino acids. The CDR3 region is CATSKGGRAFGELFF. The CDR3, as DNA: TGTGCCACCAGCAAAGGCGGGAGGGCCTTCGGGGAGCTGTTTTTT.

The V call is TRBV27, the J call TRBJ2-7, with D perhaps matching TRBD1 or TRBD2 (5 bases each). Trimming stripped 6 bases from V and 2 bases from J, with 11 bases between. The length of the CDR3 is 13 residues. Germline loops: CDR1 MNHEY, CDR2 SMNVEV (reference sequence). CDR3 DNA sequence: TGTGCCAGCAGACCAGGGAGTGCCTACGAGCAGTACTTC. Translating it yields CASRPGSAYEQYF.

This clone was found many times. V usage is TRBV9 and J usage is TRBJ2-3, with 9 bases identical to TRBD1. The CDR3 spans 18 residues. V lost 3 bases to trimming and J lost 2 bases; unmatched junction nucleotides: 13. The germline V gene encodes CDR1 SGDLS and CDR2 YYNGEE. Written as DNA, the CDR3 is TGTGCCAGCAGCGCCAATCCGGGACAGGGAACTCCCACAGATACGCAGTATTTT. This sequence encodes CASSANPGQGTPTDTQYF.

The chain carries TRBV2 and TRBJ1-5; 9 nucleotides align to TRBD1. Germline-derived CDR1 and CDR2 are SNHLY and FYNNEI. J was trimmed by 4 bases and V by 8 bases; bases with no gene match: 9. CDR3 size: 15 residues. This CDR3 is CASEGGDRENQPQHF. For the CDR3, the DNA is TGTGCCAGCGAGGGTGGGGACAGGGAAAATCAGCCCCAGCATTTT.

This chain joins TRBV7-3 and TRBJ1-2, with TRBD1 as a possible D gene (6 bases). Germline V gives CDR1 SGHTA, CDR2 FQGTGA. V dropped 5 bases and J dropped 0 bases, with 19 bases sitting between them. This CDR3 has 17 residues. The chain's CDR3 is CASSLFSDGTTNYGYTF. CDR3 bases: TGTGCCAGCAGCCTATTCTCGGATGGGACAACTAACTATGGCTACACCTTC.

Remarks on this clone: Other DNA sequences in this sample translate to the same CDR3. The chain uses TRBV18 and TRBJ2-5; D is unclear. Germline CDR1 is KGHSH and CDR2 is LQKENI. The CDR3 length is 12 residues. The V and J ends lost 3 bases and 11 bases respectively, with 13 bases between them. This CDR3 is CASSPRVGEQYF. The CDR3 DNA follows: TGTGCCAGCTCACCCCGAGTGGGTGAGCAGTACTTC. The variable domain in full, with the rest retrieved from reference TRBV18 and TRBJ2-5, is NAGVMQNPRHLVRRRGQEARLRCSPMKGHSHVYWYRQLPEEGLKFMVYLQKENIIDESGMPKERFSAEFPKEGPSILRIQQVVRGDSAAYFCASSPRVGEQYFGPGTRLLVL.

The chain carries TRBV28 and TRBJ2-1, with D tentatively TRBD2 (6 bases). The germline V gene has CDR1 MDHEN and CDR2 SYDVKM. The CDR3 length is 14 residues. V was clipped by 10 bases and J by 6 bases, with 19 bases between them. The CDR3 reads CATQRGVIINEQFF. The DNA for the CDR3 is TGTGCCACTCAGCGCGGGGTTATTATCAATGAGCAGTTCTTC.

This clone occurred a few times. The DNA of the CDR3 is TGTGCCGGAGGCACTCGCGGGAGGGCTAGGATAGATGAGCAGTTCTTC. Translating it yields CAGGTRGRARIDEQFF. The rearrangement joins TRBV28 to TRBJ2-1; 9 bases line up with TRBD2. The trim removed 11 bases at V and 8 bases at J, leaving 19 bases unmatched. Germline values: CDR1 MDHEN, CDR2 SYDVKM. The CDR3 runs to 16 residues.

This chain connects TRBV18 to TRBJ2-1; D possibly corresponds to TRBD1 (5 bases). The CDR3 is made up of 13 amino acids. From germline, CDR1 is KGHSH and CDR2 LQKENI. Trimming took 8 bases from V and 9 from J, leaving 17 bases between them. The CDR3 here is CASTSQKGSEQFF. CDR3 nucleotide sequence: TGTGCCAGCACGTCACAAAAGGGGTCTGAGCAGTTCTTC.

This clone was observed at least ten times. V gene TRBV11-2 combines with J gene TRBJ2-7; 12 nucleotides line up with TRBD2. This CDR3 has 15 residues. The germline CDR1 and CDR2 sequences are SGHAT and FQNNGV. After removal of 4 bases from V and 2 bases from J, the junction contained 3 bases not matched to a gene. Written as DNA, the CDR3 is TGTGCCAGCAGCTCCCTAGCGGGAGGGGCCTACGAGCAGTACTTC. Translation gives CASSSLAGGAYEQYF.

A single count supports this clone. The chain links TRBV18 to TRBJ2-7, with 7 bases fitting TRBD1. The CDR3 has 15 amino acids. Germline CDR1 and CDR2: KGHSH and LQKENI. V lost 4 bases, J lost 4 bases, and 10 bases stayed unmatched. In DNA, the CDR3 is TGTGCCAGCTCACTTTCCACAGGGGCGGTTTACGAGCAGTACTTC. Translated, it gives CASSLSTGAVYEQYF.

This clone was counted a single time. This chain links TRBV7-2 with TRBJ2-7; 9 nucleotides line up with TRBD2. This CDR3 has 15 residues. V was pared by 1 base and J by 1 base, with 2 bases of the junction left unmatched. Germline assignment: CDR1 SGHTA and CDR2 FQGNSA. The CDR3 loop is CASSLGLAESYEQYF. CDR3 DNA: TGTGCCAGCAGCTTAGGACTAGCGGAATCCTACGAGCAGTACTTC.